This T cell receptor (beta chain) was sequenced for a study of vaccination effects on CD4 cells after COVID-19 (dated by TCRdb to between 2020 and 2023). About the full investigation: To identify antigen-specific CD4+ T cell clonotypes by their expansion, the ViraFEST assay first stimulated PBMC with viral peptide pools and then applied TCR sequencing. Two doses of either the BNT162b2 or the mRNA-1273 mRNA SARS-CoV-2 vaccine were administered to participants. In the study, cultures from other donors were sequenced using the Oncomine TCR Beta short-read assay on an Illumina iSeq 100. Each well held 2 million to 2.5 million PBMC cultured in IMDM containing about 5.5% human AB serum, roughly 9.9 IU/ml IL-2 and gentamicin, along with about 10 ug/ml peptides. A total of over nine COVID-19 convalescent patients and several SARS-CoV-2-naive healthy vaccine recipients were included in the full study. SARS-CoV-2 spike-specific CD4+ TCR repertoires from before and after mRNA vaccination were compared in COVID-19 convalescent patients and in infection-naive vaccine recipients.

CDR1 and CDR2 are drawn from the germline V gene: KGHDR, SFDVKD. Inclusive of the bounding cysteine and phenylalanine, the CDR3 is 17 residues long. CDR3 DNA only is kept here, 51 bases in frame from base 1. The V end loses 1 base and the J end loses 3 bases, and a stretch of 15 bases separates them. After around 10 days of culture, CD4+ T cells were isolated with the EasySep CD4+ T cell isolation kit. Healthy vaccine recipients had no prior SARS-CoV-2 infection, confirmed by negative nucleocapsid antibodies before and after vaccination. Half of the culture medium was replaced with fresh IL-2-containing medium on days 3 and 7. Each peptide stimulation condition was cultured in triplicate wells unless otherwise noted. PBMC were separated from whole blood using Ficoll-Paque Plus gradient centrifugation and were then either cryopreserved at -140C or used fresh. The QIAamp micro DNA kit was used to extract genomic DNA from the cultured CD4+ T cells.

Study-wide conclusions, independent of this receptor: The study was limited by a small number of convalescent patients, and early post-infection timepoints were lacking. In healthy vaccine recipients, vaccine-induced clones were almost all SARS-CoV-2 mono-reactive, with only 1 of 255 being cross-reactive with common cold coronaviruses. Both infection-induced and vaccine-induced clones contracted markedly at late post-vaccination timepoints, which is consistent with waning T cell responses.

The method was the immunoSEQ multiplex PCR assay. TCR beta CDR3 sequencing was performed on DNA from the cultured, isolated CD4+ T cells. The authors' analysis ran thus. Non-productive TCR sequences were discarded, and reads were trimmed to the CDR3 region, with only CDR3s of 7 or more amino acids retained. The MANAFEST web app was used to pick out antigen-specific clonotypes by comparing their expansion in peptide wells with that in reference cultures. For clones to be considered positive, expansion at FDR<0.05 versus reference and all other wells, an odds ratio above 5, and a frequency above 0.1% in two replicate wells were required. A clonotype was called cross-reactive if it was significantly expanded both in SARS-CoV-2 spike wells and in at least one common cold coronavirus spike condition. CDR3 similarity was assessed by Levenshtein distance with the stringdist R package, and unrooted trees were built with ape in R 3.6.1. TCRdb took this table from immuneACCESS and kept in-frame rearrangements with V and J called. Such tables lack part of the clones; where checked against another copy, unresolved V genes explain under half of the gap, and the rest is unexplained. Clonal size and the V and J genes are those of that table, whereas D and trimming came from the DNA. This sample comprises 50,000 or so clones, more than 65% of them detected only once. Jointly, the top ten make up 5% to 6.5% of the sample.

Of note for this clone: Its antigen remains undetermined. No much larger clone is present one base from it, and per-base qualities are unavailable.

This TCR derives from a human donor who received a COVID-19 vaccine. The receptor chain draws on TRBV24-1 and TRBJ2-1; the D call is tentative, TRBD1 or TRBD2, as each matches 5 bases. This specimen consisted of CD4+ T cells from PBMCs cultured without peptide, obtained before COVID-19 vaccination. The CDR3 region has the sequence CATSDFWDRRFYNEQFF. The nucleotide sequence reads TGTGCCACCAGTGATTTTTGGGACCGGCGATTCTACAATGAGCAGTTCTTC.